This T cell receptor beta chain came from a study of T cells in lung cancer brain metastases. About the research overall: Tobacco use history was present in about 85% of the roughly 20 patients, median 40 pack-years. Study-level findings and limits: Unique productive clones were significantly fewer in brain metastases: median approximately 1,600 versus 4,100.

With regard to this clone: Its antigen remains unknown.

CDR1 SNHLY and CDR2 FYNNEI come from the germline V gene. This CDR3 has 15 residues. V was trimmed by 2 bases and J by 1 base, leaving 11 bases between them. Produced via immunoSEQ multiplex PCR; TCRdb's table is partial and in-frame only. The table records about 2,000 clones, 90% to 95% of them present only once. The sequencing input was tumor tissue from the primary lung tumor. The clonotype comes from a woman aged 25 to 39 with non-small cell lung cancer. The chain carries TRBV2 and TRBJ1-1; unclear D gene. The CDR3 sequence is CASSEIIWENTEAFF. The DNA of the CDR3 is TGTGCCAGCAGTGAAATCATCTGGGAGAACACTGAAGCTTTCTTT.